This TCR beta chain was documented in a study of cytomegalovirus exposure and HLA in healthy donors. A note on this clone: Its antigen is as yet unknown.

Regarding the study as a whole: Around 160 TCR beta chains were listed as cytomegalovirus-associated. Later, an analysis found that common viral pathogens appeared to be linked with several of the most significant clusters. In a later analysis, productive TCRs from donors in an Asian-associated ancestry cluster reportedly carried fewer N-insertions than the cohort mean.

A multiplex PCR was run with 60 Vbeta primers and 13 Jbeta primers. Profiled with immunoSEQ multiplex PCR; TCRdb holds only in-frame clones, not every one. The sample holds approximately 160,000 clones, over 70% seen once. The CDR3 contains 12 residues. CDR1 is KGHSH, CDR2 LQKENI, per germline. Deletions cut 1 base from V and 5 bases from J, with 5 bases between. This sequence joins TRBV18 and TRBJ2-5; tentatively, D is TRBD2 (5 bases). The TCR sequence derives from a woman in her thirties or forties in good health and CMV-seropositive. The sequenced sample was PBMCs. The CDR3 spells CASSPREETQYF. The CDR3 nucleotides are TGTGCCAGCTCACCACGGGAGGAGACCCAGTACTTC. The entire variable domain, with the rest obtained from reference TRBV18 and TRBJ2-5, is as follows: NAGVMQNPRHLVRRRGQEARLRCSPMKGHSHVYWYRQLPEEGLKFMVYLQKENIIDESGMPKERFSAEFPKEGPSILRIQQVVRGDSAAYFCASSPREETQYFGPGTRLLVL.